This T cell receptor beta chain came from a study of CD8 T cells in Susac syndrome. High-throughput TCR beta sequencing covered peripheral CD8+ and CD4+ T cells. Stable or active relapsing-remitting multiple sclerosis, untreated and meeting revised McDonald criteria, defined the controls. TEMRA cells were enriched by FACS, and CD4+ and CD8+ T cells were negatively isolated. V lost 5 bases, J lost 5 bases, and 10 bases lay in between. This CDR3 is built from 14 residues. Per the germline V gene, CDR1 is PRHDT and CDR2 is FYEKMQ (reference sequence). An amount of RNA that ranged from roughly 0.5 to 1 ug was reverse transcribed with random hexamers. TCR beta CDR3 was amplified by immunoSEQ covering 54 Vbeta and 13 Jbeta. Using its own MiXCR run on the immunoSEQ multiplex PCR reads, TCRdb lists one record per CDR3 protein. The sample comprises 400,000 or so distinct CDR3 sequences, 75% to 90% of which are singletons, and about 0.1% rests with the top ten.

The sample consisted of CD8+ T cells from PBMCs. The receptor was derived from a human donor with multiple sclerosis. The genes are TRBV13 and TRBJ1-6; maybe TRBD1 (6 bases). The CDR3 bases are TGTGCCAGCAGCGGGGGCCTCGATAATTCACCCCTCCACTTT. Translation: CASSGGLDNSPLHF.